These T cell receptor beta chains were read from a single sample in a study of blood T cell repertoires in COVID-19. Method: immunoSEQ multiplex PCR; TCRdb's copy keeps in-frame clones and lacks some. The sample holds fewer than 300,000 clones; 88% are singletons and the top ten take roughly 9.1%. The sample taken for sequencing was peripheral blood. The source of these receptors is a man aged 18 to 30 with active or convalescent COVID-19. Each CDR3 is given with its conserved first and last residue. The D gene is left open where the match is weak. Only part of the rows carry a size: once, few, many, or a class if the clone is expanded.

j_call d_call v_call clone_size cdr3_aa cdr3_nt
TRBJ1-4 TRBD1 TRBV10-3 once CAISEPGQREKLFF TGTGCCATCAGTGAACCGGGACAGCGAGAAAAACTGTTTTTT
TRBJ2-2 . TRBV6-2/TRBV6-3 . CASSSFGGTGELFF TGTGCCAGCAGTTCGTTTGGAGGGACCGGGGAGCTGTTTTTT
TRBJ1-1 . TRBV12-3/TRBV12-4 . CASSMNTEAFF TGTGCCAGCAGCATGAACACTGAAGCTTTCTTT
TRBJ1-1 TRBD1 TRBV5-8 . CASSTGTADEAFF TGTGCCAGCAGCACGGGGACAGCTGACGAAGCTTTCTTT
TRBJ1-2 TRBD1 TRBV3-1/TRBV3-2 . CASSQDRGSGYTF TGTGCCAGCAGCCAAGACAGGGGGAGTGGCTACACCTTC
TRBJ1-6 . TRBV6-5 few CASSLWQNNSPLHF TGTGCCAGCAGTCTTTGGCAGAATAATTCACCCCTCCACTTT
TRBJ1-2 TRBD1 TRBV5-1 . CASSSTPGTGKTYGYTF TGCGCCAGCAGCTCGACCCCAGGGACAGGCAAGACCTATGGCTACACCTTC
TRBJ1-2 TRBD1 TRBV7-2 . CASSSGQGWGYTF TGTGCCAGCAGCTCTGGACAGGGGTGGGGCTACACCTTC
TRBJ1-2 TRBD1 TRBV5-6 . CASSQTGPGYGYTF TGTGCCAGCAGCCAGACAGGGCCGGGCTATGGCTACACCTTC
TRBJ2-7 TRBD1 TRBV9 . CASSASGTGLLYEQYF TGTGCCAGCAGCGCTTCCGGGACAGGGCTTCTATACGAGCAGTACTTC
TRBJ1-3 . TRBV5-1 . CASSLAGAGNTIYF TGCGCCAGCAGCTTGGCCGGGGCTGGAAACACCATATATTTT
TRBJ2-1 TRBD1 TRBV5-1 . CASSGTGSPLEEQFF TGCGCCAGCAGCGGGACAGGGTCCCCCTTGGAAGAGCAGTTCTTC
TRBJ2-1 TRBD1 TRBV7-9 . CASSPQGDPYNEQFF TGTGCCAGCAGCCCCCAGGGGGACCCCTACAATGAGCAGTTCTTC
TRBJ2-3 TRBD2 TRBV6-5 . CASSSRLAGWDTQYF TGTGCCAGCAGTTCTAGACTAGCGGGGTGGGATACGCAGTATTTT
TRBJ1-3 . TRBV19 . CASSIAGDVFSGNTIYF TGTGCCAGTAGTATAGCAGGGGACGTTTTCTCTGGAAACACCATATATTTT
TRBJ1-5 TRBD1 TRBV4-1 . CASSQLDRDSPQHF TGCGCCAGCAGCCAATTAGACAGGGATTCGCCCCAGCATTTT
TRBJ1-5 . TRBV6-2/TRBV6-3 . CASSYLLTRDTRGGGQPQHF TGTGCCAGCAGTTACCTCCTAACCCGGGACACACGCGGGGGAGGTCAGCCCCAGCATTTT
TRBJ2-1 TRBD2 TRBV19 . CASTVGGGRYNEQFF TGTGCCAGTACCGTGGGCGGGGGGCGATACAATGAGCAGTTCTTC
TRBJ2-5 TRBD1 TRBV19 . CASSALGTGLQETQYF TGTGCCAGTAGTGCGCTCGGGACAGGCCTCCAAGAGACCCAGTACTTC
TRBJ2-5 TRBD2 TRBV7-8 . CASSLVVAGGPETQYF TGTGCCAGCAGCTTAGTCGTAGCGGGGGGGCCGGAGACCCAGTACTTC
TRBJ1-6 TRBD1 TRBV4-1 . CASSQNRGLSYNSPLHF TGCGCCAGCAGCCAAAACAGGGGGTTGTCCTATAATTCACCCCTCCACTTT
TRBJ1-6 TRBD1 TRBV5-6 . CASSRTGPLHF TGTGCCAGCAGCAGGACAGGCCCCCTCCACTTT
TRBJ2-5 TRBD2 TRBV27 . CASKGLAGGVGETQYF TGTGCCAGCAAGGGACTAGCGGGGGGCGTCGGAGAGACCCAGTACTTC
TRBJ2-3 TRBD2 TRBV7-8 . CASSPGLAGSITPTDTQYF TGTGCCAGCAGCCCGGGACTAGCGGGATCCATCACCCCCACAGATACGCAGTATTTT
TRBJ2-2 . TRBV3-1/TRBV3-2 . CASSQGIGGTGELFF TGTGCCAGCAGCCAAGGTATAGGGGGCACCGGGGAGCTGTTTTTT
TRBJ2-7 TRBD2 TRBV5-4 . CASSLGKRGIYEQYF TGTGCCAGCAGTTTGGGTAAGCGGGGGATCTACGAGCAGTACTTC
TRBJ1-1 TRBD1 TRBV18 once CASSPPLGQGDTEAFF TGTGCCAGCTCACCACCTTTGGGACAGGGTGACACTGAAGCTTTCTTT
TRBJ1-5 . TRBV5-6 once CASSSHRGGYSNQPQHF TGTGCCAGCAGCTCACATAGGGGGGGCTACAGCAATCAGCCCCAGCATTTT
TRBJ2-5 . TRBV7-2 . CASSLRVDTGFGTQYF TGTGCCAGCAGCTTACGTGTCGACACGGGATTCGGGACCCAGTACTTC
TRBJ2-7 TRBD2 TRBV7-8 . CASSAERGTIYEQYF TGTGCCAGCAGCGCCGAGCGGGGAACGATCTACGAGCAGTACTTC
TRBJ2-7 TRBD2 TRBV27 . CASRPGLAGSSYEQYF TGTGCCAGCAGGCCGGGACTAGCGGGGTCCTCCTACGAGCAGTACTTC